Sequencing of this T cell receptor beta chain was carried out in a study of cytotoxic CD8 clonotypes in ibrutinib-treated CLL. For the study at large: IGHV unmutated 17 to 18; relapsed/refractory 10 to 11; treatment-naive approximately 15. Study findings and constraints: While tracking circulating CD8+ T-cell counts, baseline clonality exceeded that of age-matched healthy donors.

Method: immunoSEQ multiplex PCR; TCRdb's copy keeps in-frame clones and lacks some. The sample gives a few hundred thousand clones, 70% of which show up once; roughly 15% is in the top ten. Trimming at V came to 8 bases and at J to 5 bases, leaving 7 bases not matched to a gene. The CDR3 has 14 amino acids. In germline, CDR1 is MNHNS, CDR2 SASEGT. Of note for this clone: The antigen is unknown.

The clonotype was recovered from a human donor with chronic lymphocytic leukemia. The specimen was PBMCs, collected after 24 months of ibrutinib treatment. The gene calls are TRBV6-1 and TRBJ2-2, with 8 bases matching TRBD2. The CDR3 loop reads CASGSGSWTGELFF. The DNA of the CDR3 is TGTGCCAGCGGGAGCGGGAGTTGGACCGGGGAGCTGTTTTTT.